A single sample is the source of the 3 T cell receptor beta chains below, sequenced in a study of T cell responses to AZD1222 COVID-19 vaccine. Generated by immunoSEQ multiplex PCR, the TCRdb table keeps only in-frame clones and is missing some. Recorded for this sample: some 150,000 clones. Sequenced material: peripheral blood. The source of these receptors is an adult in good health.

CDR3 amino acids: CASSIGAGDYGYTF. Here the CDR3 DNA reads TGTGCCAGTAGTATCGGGGCAGGGGACTATGGCTACACCTTC. The chain employs TRBV19 and TRBJ1-2, with a weak D call TRBD1 (6 bases). V shed 3 bases and J shed 3 bases, with 11 bases lying between them. The CDR3 runs 14 residues. CDR1 LNHDA and CDR2 SQIVND come from the germline V gene (reference sequence).

The chain links TRBV7-9 to TRBJ1-4, with D uncertain. Germline loops: CDR1 SEHNR, CDR2 FQNEAQ (reference sequence). The CDR3 spans 15 residues. Trimming took 4 bases from V and 7 from J, leaving 16 bases between them. The CDR3, as DNA: TGTGCCAGCAGCTCCCTCACTAGTCGGGGTGAAAAACTGTTTTTT. It encodes CASSSLTSRGEKLFF.

This chain links TRBV3-1 (or the pseudogene TRBV3-2) with TRBJ1-6; D uncertain. The ends were cut back, 1 base at V and 0 bases at J, with 10 bases in the middle. The CDR3 has 17 amino acids. CDR1 and CDR2 (germline): LGHDT, YNNKEL (reference sequence). The CDR3 reads CASSQGWASSYNSPLHF. The CDR3 nucleotides read TGTGCCAGCAGCCAAGGCTGGGCCAGCTCCTATAATTCACCCCTCCACTTT.